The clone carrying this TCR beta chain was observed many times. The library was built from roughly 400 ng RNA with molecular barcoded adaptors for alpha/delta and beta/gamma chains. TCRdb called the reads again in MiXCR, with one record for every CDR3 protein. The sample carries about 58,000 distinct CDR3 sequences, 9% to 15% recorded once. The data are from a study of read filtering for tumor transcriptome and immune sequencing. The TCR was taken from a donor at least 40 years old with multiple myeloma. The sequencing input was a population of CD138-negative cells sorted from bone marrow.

CDR3: CSARVERGANYEQYF. Here the CDR3 DNA reads TGCAGTGCTAGAGTAGAGCGGGGGGCAAACTACGAGCAGTACTTC. The V call is TRBV20-1, the J call TRBJ2-7; 9 bases fit TRBD2. This CDR3 has 15 amino acids. The ends lost 1 base at V and 3 bases at J; junction bases unmatched: 7. The germline V gene has CDR1 DFQATT and CDR2 SNEGSKA (reference sequence).